This is a list of T cell receptor beta chains from one sample in a study of T cell changes during pregnancy in multiple sclerosis. The table came from immunoSEQ multiplex PCR; TCRdb's copy has only in-frame clones and leaves some out. The table lists under 65,000 clones, around 90% of them singletons, with 3.3% in the top ten. This specimen consisted of peripheral blood, obtained in the first trimester of pregnancy. The receptors here all came from a female donor in good health, enrolled as a control in a pregnancy study. The CDR3 runs from the conserved cysteine through the conserved F or W. The D gene is left open where the match is weak.

V gene	D gene	J gene	CDR3 protein
TRBV6-6	-	TRBJ2-1	CASSSTTAGSYNEQFF
TRBV29-1	TRBD1	TRBJ1-5	CSVGDRDFQPQHF
TRBV4-3	TRBD1	TRBJ1-6	CASSQDVPGQGDSPLHF
TRBV29-1	-	TRBJ2-5	CSVVGEARRETQYF
TRBV5-6	TRBD1	TRBJ2-3	CASRGQGASLVTDTQYF
TRBV7-9	-	TRBJ1-2	CASSFSQQSFHGYTF
TRBV9	TRBD1	TRBJ2-5	CASSPRTGSMETQYF
TRBV7-9	TRBD2	TRBJ2-1	CASSFVRLAGDNEQFF
TRBV9	-	TRBJ1-2	CASSVASGYGYTF
TRBV11-3	-	TRBJ2-1	CASSAQGYNEQFF